This T cell receptor beta chain is drawn from a study of Ad26.COV2.S vaccination and SARS-CoV-2 variants. Study in general: By the intramuscular route, Ad26.COV2.S was given once, or twice 56 days apart.

Method: immunoSEQ multiplex PCR; TCRdb's copy keeps in-frame clones and lacks some. The sample shows about half a million clones, nearly 90% of them seen only once. The V end lost 6 bases, the J end lost 3 bases, and 18 bases lay between the germline ends. The length of the CDR3 is 15 residues. Germline V CDR1 and CDR2: SQVTM, ANQGSEA. As for treatment: about 20 received Ad26.COV2.S at low or high dose, single or two shots; about 5 received placebo; per-sample allocation not given. Sampling was done on day 63 after the first vaccine or placebo injection. The source material was peripheral blood, sampled in a trial of Ad26.COV2.S vaccine versus placebo. This TCR was sampled from a person aged 18-60 years who received the Ad26.COV2.S COVID-19 vaccine or a placebo. The rearrangement links TRBV29-1 to TRBJ2-1; D is unresolved. CDR3 loop: CSVGATAHLYNEQFF. Written as DNA, the CDR3 is TGCAGCGTGGGCGCGACCGCCCACCTCTACAATGAGCAGTTCTTC.